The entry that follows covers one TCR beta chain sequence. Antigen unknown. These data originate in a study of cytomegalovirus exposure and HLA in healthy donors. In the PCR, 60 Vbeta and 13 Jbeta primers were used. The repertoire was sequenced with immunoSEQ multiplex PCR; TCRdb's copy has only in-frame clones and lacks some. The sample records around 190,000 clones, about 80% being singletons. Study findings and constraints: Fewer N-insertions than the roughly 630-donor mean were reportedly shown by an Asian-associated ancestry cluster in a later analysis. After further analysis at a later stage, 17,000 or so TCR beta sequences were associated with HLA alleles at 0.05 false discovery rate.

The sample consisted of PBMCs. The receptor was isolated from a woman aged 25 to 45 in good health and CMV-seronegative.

The CDR3 bases are TGTGCCAGCAGCGGACTAGCGGGGGGGCCGACAGATACGCAGTATTTT. This translates into CASSGLAGGPTDTQYF. The rearrangement links TRBV7-6 to TRBJ2-3; 15 bases match TRBD2. CDR3 length: 16 residues. Trimming at V came to 5 bases and at J to 3 bases, leaving 3 bases not matched to a gene. Germline V gives CDR1 SGHVS, CDR2 FNYEAQ.